The present entry profiles one T cell receptor (beta chain) with its context. This clonotype was seen a single time. No cognate antigen has been identified for it. Within one base of it there is no much larger clone, and no base qualities were kept. One read alone is weak evidence. High-throughput TCR beta sequencing profiled peripheral blood CD8+ and CD4+ T cells from healthy donors, Susac syndrome patients and multiple sclerosis patients. Multiple sclerosis controls were treatment-naive patients with stable or active relapsing-remitting disease fulfilling revised McDonald criteria. Bulk CD8+ and CD4+ T cells were purified by magnetic negative isolation, while CD8+ TEMRA cells were enriched using FACS. Blood was drawn into EDTA tubes, processed within 24 hours, and PBMCs were isolated by density gradient centrifugation. PBMCs intended for TCR sequencing were frozen in liquid nitrogen and were later thawed in a 37 degrees C water bath. The sorted or isolated CD4+, CD8+ and CD8+ TEMRA cells had a purity of 90% or higher.

The V end gives up 8 bases and the J end 0 bases, leaving 6 bases in the junction not matched to a gene. Based on the germline V gene (reference sequence), the CDR1 and CDR2 sequences are LGHDT and YNNKEL. The cysteine opens and the phenylalanine closes a CDR3 of 15 amino acids. CDR3 DNA is the only sequence kept; it has 45 bases, read in frame from the first base. The source of the sample is a study of CD8 T cells in Susac syndrome (dated by TCRdb to the late 2010s). With regard to the full study: Repertoire sequencing was used to test whether CD8+ T cell activation and differentiation in Susac syndrome was antigen driven.

Results and caveats for the whole study, not just this receptor: The TCR sequencing and HLA analysis was acknowledged to have included a relatively small number of individuals.

RNA was extracted using the RNeasy kit, and about 0.5 to 1 ug of the RNA was reverse transcribed with random hexamers. The immunoSEQ multiplex PCR assay, covering 54 Vbeta and 13 Jbeta segments, was used to amplify TCR beta CDR3 regions. PCR amplification bias was corrected using a synthetic template baseline for primer optimization and computational correction. The paper's data handling went like this. Reads were assigned to V, D and J genes according to IMGT and analyzed in immunoSEQ Analyzer, with only productive sequences retained. Clonality was computed as one minus Shannon entropy normalized by log2 of the number of productive unique sequences. Public and private clones were assessed among the 100 most prevalent clones of each patient and control. Susac-specific clones were defined as absent from healthy and MS cohorts, 850 to 1,300 published viral clones and other ImmuneACCESS disease sequences. The public reads were reprocessed in TCRdb via fastp at Q25 and MiXCR, keeping in-frame beta chains. Duplicate CDR3 protein sequences are folded into a single record with the most common DNA and genes. It is TCRdb's table, rather than the study itself, that gives the V and J calls and clone size. The sample contains roughly 170,000 distinct CDR3 sequences, approximately 94% of them found a single time. The top ten clones comprise roughly 0.097% of the sample.

The sequence derives from a human donor with multiple sclerosis. The V gene is TRBV3-1 and the J gene is TRBJ2-1; TRBD2 agrees with 8 junctional bases. Material for sequencing was CD4+ T cells from PBMCs. The CDR3 amino acid sequence is: CASRGGPSSYNEQFF. The nucleotides are TGTGCCAGCCGGGGGGGCCCGAGCTCCTACAATGAGCAGTTCTTC.